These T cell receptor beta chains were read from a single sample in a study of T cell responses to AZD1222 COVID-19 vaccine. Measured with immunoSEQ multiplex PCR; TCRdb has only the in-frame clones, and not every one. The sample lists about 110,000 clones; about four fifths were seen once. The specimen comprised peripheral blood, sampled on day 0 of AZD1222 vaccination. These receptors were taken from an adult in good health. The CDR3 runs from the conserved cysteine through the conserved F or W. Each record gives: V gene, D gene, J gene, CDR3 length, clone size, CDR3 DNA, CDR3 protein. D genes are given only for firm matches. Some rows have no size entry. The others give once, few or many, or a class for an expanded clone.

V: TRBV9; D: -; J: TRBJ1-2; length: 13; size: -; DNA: TGTGCCAGCAGCGTCCAGGGAGGCTATGGCTACACCTTC; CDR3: CASSVQGGYGYTF
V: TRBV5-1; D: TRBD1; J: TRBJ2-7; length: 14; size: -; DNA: TGCGCCAGCAGCGGGGGACAGGGGGCCAGCGAGCAGTACTTC; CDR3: CASSGGQGASEQYF
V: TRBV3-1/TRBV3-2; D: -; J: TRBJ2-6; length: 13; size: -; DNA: TGTGCCAGCAGGGCCTCTGGGGCCAACGTCCTGACTTTC; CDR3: CASRASGANVLTF
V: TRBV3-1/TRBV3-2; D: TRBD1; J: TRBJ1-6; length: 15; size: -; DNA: TGTGCCAGCAGCCAACTGGGACAGGGGAATTCACCCCTCCACTTT; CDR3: CASSQLGQGNSPLHF
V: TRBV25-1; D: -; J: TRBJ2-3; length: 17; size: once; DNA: TGTGCCACCTTCCTTTCTCCGGAGAAGGGTAGCACAGATACGCAGTATTTT; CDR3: CATFLSPEKGSTDTQYF
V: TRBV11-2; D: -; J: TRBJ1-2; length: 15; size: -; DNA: TGTGCCAGCAGCTTAGGAGTAATGAGGGTTGATGGCTACACCTTC; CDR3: CASSLGVMRVDGYTF
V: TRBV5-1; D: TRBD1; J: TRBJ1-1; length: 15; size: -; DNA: TGCGCCAGCAGCTTGGATTACAGGGGTGAACCTGAAGCTTTCTTT; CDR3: CASSLDYRGEPEAFF
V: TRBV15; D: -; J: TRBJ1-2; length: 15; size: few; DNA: TGTGCCACCGCTGAACACCCCGGAGACCTCTATGGCTACACCTTC; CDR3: CATAEHPGDLYGYTF
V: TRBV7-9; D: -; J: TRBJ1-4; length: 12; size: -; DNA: TGTGCCAGCAGCTTGGTATATGAAAAACTGTTTTTT; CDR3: CASSLVYEKLFF
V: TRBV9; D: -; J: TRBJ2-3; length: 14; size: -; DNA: TGTGCCAGCAGCGAGGCGGGAAGCACAGATACGCAGTATTTT; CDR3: CASSEAGSTDTQYF
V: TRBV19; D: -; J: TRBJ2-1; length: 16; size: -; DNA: TGTGCCAGTAGTATAAGGGGGAAGAGCTCCTACAATGAGCAGTTCTTC; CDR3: CASSIRGKSSYNEQFF
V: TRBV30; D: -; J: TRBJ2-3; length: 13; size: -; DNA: TGTGCCTGGGCTCCCATCTGGACAGATACGCAGTATTTT; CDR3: CAWAPIWTDTQYF
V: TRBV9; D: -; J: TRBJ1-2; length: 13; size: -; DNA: TGTGCCAGCAGCGTAGGGGACGGCTATGGCTACACCTTC; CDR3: CASSVGDGYGYTF
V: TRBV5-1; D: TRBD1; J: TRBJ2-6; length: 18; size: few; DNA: TGCGCCAGCAGCTTGGGTGGGACAGTCCACTCTGGGGCCAACGTCCTGACTTTC; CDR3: CASSLGGTVHSGANVLTF
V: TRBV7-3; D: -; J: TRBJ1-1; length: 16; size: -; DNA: TGTGCCAGCAGCTCTACCGGAGGGCGGGGACCCACTGAAGCTTTCTTT; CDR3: CASSSTGGRGPTEAFF
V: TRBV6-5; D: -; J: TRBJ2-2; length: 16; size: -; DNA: TGTGCCAGCAGTTACTTCGGGTCCGCGAACACCGGGGAGCTGTTTTTT; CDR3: CASSYFGSANTGELFF
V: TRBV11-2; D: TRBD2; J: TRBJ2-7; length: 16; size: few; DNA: TGTGCCAGCAGCTTGGAGGGGGGACTAGCACGGTACGAGCAGTACTTC; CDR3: CASSLEGGLARYEQYF
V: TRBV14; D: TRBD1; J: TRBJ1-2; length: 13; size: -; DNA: TGTGCCAGCAGCCAGGGACAGGGATATGGCTACACCTTC; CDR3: CASSQGQGYGYTF
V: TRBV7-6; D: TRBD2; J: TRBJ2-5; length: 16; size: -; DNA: TGTGCCAGCAGCTTTAATCCTAGCGGGGGGCAAGAGACCCAGTACTTC; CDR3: CASSFNPSGGQETQYF
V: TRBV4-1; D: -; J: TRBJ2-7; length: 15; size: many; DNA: TGCGCCAGCAGCCAGGGACCCTCAACTATCTACGAGCAGTACTTC; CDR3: CASSQGPSTIYEQYF
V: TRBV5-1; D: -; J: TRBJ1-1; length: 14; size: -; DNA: TGCGCCAGCAGCGCCACGAGGTTCGGCACTGAAGCTTTCTTT; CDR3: CASSATRFGTEAFF
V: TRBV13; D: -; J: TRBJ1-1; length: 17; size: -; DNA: TGTGCCAGCAGCCCCCTCAAAACCCGAGGAGGCAACACTGAAGCTTTCTTT; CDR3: CASSPLKTRGGNTEAFF
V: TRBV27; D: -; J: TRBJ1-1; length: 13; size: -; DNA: TGTGCCAGCAGTTTATTGGGGAACACTGAAGCTTTCTTT; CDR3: CASSLLGNTEAFF
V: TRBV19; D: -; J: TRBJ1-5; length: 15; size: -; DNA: TGTGCCAGTAGTCTGCAGACCCCTAGCAATCAGCCCCAGCATTTT; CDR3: CASSLQTPSNQPQHF
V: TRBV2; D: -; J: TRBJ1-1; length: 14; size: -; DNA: TGTGCCAGCAGAGAACAGGGTCGCGGCACTGAAGCTTTCTTT; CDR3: CASREQGRGTEAFF
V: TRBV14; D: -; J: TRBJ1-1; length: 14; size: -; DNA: TGTGCCAGCAACCCTTATAATGGCAAGGGTGAAGCTTTCTTT; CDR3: CASNPYNGKGEAFF
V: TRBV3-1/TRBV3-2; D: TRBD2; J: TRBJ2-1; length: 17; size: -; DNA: TGTGCCAGCAGCCATGGCGGGACTAGCGGGGGGAGCTATGAGCAGTTCTTC; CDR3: CASSHGGTSGGSYEQFF
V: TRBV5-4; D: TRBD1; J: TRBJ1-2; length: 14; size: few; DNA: TGTGCCAGCAGCCACTGGGACAGCAGAAGGGGCTACACCTTC; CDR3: CASSHWDSRRGYTF
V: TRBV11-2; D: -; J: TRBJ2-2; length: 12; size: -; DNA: TGTGCCAGCAGCCCCGAGTGGGGGGAGCTGTTTTTT; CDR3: CASSPEWGELFF
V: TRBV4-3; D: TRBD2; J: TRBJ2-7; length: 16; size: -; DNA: TGCGCCAGCAGCCAAGAAATAGCGGGGGTCTCCTACGAGCAGTACTTC; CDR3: CASSQEIAGVSYEQYF
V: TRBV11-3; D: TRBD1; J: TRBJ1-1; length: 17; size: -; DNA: TGTGCCAGCAGCTTAGGGGACAGGGGGCAGGCGAACACTGAAGCTTTCTTT; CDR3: CASSLGDRGQANTEAFF
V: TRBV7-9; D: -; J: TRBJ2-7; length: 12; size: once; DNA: TGTGCCAGCACGACAGCGTCCTACGAGCAGTACTTC; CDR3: CASTTASYEQYF
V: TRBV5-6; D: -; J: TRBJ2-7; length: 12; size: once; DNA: TGTGCCAGCAGCTTGGGGTCTGCCGAGCAGTACTTC; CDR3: CASSLGSAEQYF
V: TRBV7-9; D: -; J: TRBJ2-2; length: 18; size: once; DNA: TGTGCCAGCAGCTTAGTAGGCCCCGGGACGGAGAACACCGGGGAGCTGTTTTTT; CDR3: CASSLVGPGTENTGELFF
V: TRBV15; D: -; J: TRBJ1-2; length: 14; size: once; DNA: TGTGCCACCAGCACGAAGAAGGAAGGAGTCGGCTACACCTTC; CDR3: CATSTKKEGVGYTF
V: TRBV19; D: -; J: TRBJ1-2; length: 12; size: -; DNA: TGTGCCAGTAGTAGGCAGGGATATGGCTACACCTTC; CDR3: CASSRQGYGYTF
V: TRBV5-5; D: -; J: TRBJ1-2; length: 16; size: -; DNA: TGTGCCAGCAGCTTGTCTCCCCAAGGAGGGTGGAATGGCTACACCTTC; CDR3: CASSLSPQGGWNGYTF